This T cell receptor beta chain was captured by sequencing in a study of blood T cell repertoires in COVID-19. The V end lost 4 bases, the J end lost 1 base, and 6 bases lay between the germline ends. Germline assignment: CDR1 GTSNPN and CDR2 SVGIG (reference sequence). The length of the CDR3 is 12 residues. Method: immunoSEQ multiplex PCR; TCRdb's copy keeps in-frame clones and lacks some. In the table there are just over 150,000 clones, about 80% of which are singletons. The receptor's source is a woman older than 75 with acute or convalescent COVID-19. The sequencing input was peripheral blood. This chain joins TRBV30 and TRBJ2-3; D gene unclear. The chain's CDR3 is CAWIPGTDTQYF. Written as DNA, the CDR3 is TGTGCCTGGATCCCCGGCACAGATACGCAGTATTTT.